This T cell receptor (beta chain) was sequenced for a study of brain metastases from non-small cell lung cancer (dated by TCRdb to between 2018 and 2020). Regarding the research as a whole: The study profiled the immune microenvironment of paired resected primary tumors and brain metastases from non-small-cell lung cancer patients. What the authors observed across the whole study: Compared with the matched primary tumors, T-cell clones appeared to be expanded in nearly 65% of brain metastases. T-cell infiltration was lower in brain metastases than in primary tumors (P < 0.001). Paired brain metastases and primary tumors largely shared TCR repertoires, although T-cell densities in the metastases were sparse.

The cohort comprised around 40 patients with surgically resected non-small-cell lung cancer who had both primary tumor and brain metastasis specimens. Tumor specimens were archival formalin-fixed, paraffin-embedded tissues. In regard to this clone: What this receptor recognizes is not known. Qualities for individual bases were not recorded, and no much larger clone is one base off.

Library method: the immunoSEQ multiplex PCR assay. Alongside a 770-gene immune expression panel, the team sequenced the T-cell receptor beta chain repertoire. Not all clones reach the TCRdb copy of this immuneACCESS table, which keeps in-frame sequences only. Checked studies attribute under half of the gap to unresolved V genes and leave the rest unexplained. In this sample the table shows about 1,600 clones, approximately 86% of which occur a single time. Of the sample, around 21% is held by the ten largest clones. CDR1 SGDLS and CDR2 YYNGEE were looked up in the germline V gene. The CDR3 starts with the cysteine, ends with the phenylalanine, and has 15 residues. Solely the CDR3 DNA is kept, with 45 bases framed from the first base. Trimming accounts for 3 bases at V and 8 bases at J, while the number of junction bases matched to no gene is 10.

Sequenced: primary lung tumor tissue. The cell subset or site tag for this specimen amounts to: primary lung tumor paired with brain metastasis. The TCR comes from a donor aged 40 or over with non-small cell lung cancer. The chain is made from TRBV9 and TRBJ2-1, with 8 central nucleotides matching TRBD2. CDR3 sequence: CASSDWGLGEDEQFF. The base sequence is TGTGCCAGCAGCGACTGGGGACTAGGGGAGGATGAGCAGTTCTTC.